Shown below are 6 T cell receptor beta chains from a single sample sequenced in a study of Ad26.COV2.S vaccination and SARS-CoV-2 variants. Noted treatment: 15 to 20 received Ad26.COV2.S at low or high dose, single or two shots; about 5 received placebo; per-sample allocation not given. Specimen acquisition occurred on day 63 following the initial vaccine or placebo injection. Generated by immunoSEQ multiplex PCR, the TCRdb table keeps only in-frame clones and is missing some. The sample gives fewer than 500,000 clones, roughly nine tenths of which show up once; around 2.5% is in the top ten. Sequenced here: peripheral blood, sampled in a trial of Ad26.COV2.S vaccine versus placebo. These receptors all stem from a person between 18 and 60 years old who received the Ad26.COV2.S COVID-19 vaccine or a placebo.

The chain recombines TRBV7-9 with TRBJ2-7; D is unclear. Trimming left V 3 bases short and J 0 bases short, with 6 bases between. CDR3 length: 13 residues. Per germline, CDR1 SEHNR and CDR2 FQNEAQ (reference sequence). CDR3 protein: CASSFSSSYEQYF. The CDR3 DNA reads TGTGCCAGCAGCTTTTCCAGCTCCTACGAGCAGTACTTC.

This chain connects TRBV6-2 or TRBV6-3 to TRBJ2-7; perhaps TRBD2 as D (5 bases). The CDR3 consists of 15 residues. The V gene lost 6 bases and the J gene lost 0 bases, with 15 bases spanning the gap. Germline V lookup: CDR1 MNHEY, CDR2 SVGEGT. The DNA of the CDR3 is TGTGCCAGCAGCGAGTGGGCTAGCCGCTCCTACGAGCAGTACGTC. Protein: CASSEWASRSYEQYV.

This chain uses TRBV15 with TRBJ2-1, with D possibly being TRBD2 (5 bases). The V gene's germline CDR1 is LNHNV and CDR2 YYDKDF (reference sequence). V was clipped by 3 bases and J by 6 bases, with 18 bases between them. The CDR3 loop spans 16 amino acids. In DNA, the CDR3 is TGTGCCACCAGCAGTGATGGACCCAAAAGCGGCAATGAGCAGTTCTTC. Its translation is CATSSDGPKSGNEQFF.

V and J are TRBV28 and TRBJ2-7, with a weak D call TRBD1 (5 bases). Germline CDR1 and CDR2: MDHEN and SYDVKM. V lost 6 bases, J lost 3 bases, and 18 bases lay in between. CDR3 length equals 15 residues. The CDR3 reads CASRTTGRWNYEQYF. CDR3 nucleotides: TGTGCCAGCAGAACTACAGGAAGGTGGAACTACGAGCAGTACTTC.

The CDR3 region is CASKGGTGAYEAFF. The CDR3 bases are TGCGCCAGCAAGGGCGGGACAGGGGCGTATGAAGCTTTCTTT. The V call is TRBV5-1, the J call TRBJ1-1, with TRBD1 matching 10 bases. The germline V gene has CDR1 SGHRS and CDR2 YFSETQ. Trimming removed 6 bases from V and 7 bases from J; junction bases left unmatched: 9. The CDR3 loop spans 14 amino acids.

J is TRBJ2-7 and V is TRBV30; 12 bases align to TRBD2. This CDR3 comprises 14 residues. The germline CDR1 and CDR2 sequences are GTSNPN and SVGIG (reference sequence). Unmatched junction bases numbered 10, after V lost 6 bases and J lost 7 bases. CDR3 sequence: CACSLAGGLGEQYF. The CDR3 DNA sequence: TGTGCCTGCTCACTAGCGGGGGGCTTGGGGGAGCAGTACTTC.